This entry features one TCR beta chain sequence. Its specificity is not known. It was template switching that added a universal primer site, and there were unique molecular identifiers on the cDNA. One entry per CDR3 protein, called by TCRdb with MiXCR from the 5' RACE reads. The table lists 1,800,000 or so distinct CDR3 sequences, about 32% of them singletons, with about 0.25% in the top ten. The data were taken from a study of identical twins. This CDR3 is built from 14 residues. CDR1 is SGHRS and CDR2 is YFSETQ in the germline V gene. Trimming shortened V by 2 bases and J by 5 bases, and 10 bases separated the two germline ends. Study-wide findings and caveats: There were fewer insertions in abundant cord blood beta clonotypes, but memory repertoires showed no such pattern. Diverse VJ usage suggested most zero-insertion clonotypes were not invariant T cells.

The sample comprised cord blood. The J gene is TRBJ2-2, the V gene TRBV5-1; D gene ambiguous. The TCR comes from a newborn girl in good health. CDR3 residues: CASSFRPATGELFF. As DNA, the CDR3 is TGCGCCAGCAGCTTTCGCCCCGCGACCGGGGAGCTGTTTTTT.